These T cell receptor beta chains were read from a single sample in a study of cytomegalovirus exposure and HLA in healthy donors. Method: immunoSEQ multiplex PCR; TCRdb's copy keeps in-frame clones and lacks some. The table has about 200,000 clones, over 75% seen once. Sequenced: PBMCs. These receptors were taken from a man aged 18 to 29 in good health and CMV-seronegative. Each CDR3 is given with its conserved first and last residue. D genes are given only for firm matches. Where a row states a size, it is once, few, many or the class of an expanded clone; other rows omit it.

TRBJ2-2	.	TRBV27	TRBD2	CASSFSGRAGGELFF	TGTGCCAGCTCTTTTAGCGGGAGGGCTGGCGGGGAGCTGTTTTTT
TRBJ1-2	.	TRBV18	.	CASSLGGRDYGYTF	TGTGCCAGCTCACTCGGGGGACGTGACTATGGCTACACCTTC
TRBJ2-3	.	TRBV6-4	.	CASSERQGGGTDTQYF	TGTGCCAGCAGTGAAAGACAGGGAGGAGGCACAGATACGCAGTATTTT
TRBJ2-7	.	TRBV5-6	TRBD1	CASSLGLGQAYEQYF	TGTGCCAGCAGCTTGGGGTTAGGACAGGCCTACGAGCAGTACTTC
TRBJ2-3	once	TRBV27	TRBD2	CASSLLAGAIDTQYF	TGTGCCAGCAGTTTGCTAGCGGGAGCCATAGATACGCAGTATTTT
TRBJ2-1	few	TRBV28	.	CASRDPSNEQFF	TGTGCCAGCAGAGACCCTAGCAATGAGCAGTTCTTC
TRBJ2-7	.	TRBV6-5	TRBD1	CASSSPGQGIYEQYF	TGTGCCAGCAGTTCCCCGGGACAGGGTATCTACGAGCAGTACTTC
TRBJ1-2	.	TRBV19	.	CASTSLNYGYTF	TGTGCCAGTACGAGCCTTAACTATGGCTACACCTTC
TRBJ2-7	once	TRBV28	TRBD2	CASRLAGVAEQYF	TGTGCCAGCAGACTAGCGGGAGTCGCCGAGCAGTACTTC
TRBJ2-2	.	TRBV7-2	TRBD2	CASSLSGRLIGGGELFF	TGTGCCAGCAGCTTAAGCGGGAGATTAATTGGGGGCGGGGAGCTGTTTTTT
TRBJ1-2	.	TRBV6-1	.	CASTTSQGYGYTF	TGTGCCAGCACTACATCTCAGGGATACGGCTACACCTTC
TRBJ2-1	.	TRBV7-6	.	CASSLGASLSYNEQFF	TGTGCCAGCAGCTTAGGGGCTAGCCTTTCCTACAATGAGCAGTTCTTC
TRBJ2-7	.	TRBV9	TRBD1	CASSLAGTGNDEQYF	TGTGCCAGCAGTCTTGCCGGGACAGGGAATGACGAGCAGTACTTC
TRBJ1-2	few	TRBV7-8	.	CASSLTVERDGYTF	TGTGCCAGCAGCTTAACTGTGGAGAGGGATGGCTACACCTTC
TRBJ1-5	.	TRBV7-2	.	CASTSGGGNQPQHF	TGTGCCAGCACAAGCGGCGGGGGCAATCAGCCCCAGCATTTT
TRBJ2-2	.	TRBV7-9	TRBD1	CSSSLRQGMVGELFF	TGTTCCAGCAGCTTACGACAGGGGATGGTCGGGGAGCTGTTTTTT
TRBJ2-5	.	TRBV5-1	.	CASIGGSKTQYF	TGCGCCAGCATAGGGGGATCAAAGACCCAGTACTTC
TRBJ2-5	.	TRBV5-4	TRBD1	CASSLRTGRETQYF	TGTGCCAGCAGCTTGCGGACAGGGAGAGAGACCCAGTACTTC